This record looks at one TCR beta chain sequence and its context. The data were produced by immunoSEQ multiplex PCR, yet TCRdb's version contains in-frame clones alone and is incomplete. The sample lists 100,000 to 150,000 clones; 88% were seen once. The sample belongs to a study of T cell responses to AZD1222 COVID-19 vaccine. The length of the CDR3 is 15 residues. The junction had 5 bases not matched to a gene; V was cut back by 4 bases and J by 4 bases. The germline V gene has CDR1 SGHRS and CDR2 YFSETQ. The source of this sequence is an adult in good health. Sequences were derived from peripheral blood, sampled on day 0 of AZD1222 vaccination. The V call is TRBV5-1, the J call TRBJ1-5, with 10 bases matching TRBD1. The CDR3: CASSGGTGDNQPQHF. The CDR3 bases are TGCGCCAGCAGCGGTGGGACAGGGGATAATCAGCCCCAGCATTTT.